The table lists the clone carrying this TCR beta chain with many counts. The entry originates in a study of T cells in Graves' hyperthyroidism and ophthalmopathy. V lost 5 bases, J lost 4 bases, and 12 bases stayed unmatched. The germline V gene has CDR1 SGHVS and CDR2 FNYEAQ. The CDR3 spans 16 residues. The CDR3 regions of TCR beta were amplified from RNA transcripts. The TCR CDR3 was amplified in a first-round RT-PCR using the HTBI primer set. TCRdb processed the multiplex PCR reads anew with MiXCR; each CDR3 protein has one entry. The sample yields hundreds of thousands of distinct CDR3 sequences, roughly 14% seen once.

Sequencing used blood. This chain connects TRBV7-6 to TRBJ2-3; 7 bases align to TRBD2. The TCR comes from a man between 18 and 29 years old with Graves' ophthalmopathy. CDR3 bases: TGTGCCAGCAGCCTAGAAGCGGGGCAGGAAGCAGATACGCAGTATTTT. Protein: CASSLEAGQEADTQYF.